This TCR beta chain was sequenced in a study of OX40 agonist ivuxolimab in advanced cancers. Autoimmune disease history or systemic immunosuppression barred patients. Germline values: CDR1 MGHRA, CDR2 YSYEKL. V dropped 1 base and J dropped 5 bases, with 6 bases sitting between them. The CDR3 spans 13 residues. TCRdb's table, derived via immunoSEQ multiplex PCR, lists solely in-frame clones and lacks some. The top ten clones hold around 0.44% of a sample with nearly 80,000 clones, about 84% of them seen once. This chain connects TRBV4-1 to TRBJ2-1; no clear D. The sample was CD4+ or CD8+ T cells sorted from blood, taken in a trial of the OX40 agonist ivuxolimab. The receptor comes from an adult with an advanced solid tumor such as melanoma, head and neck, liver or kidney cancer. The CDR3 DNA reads TGCGCCAGCAGCCAAGGTGCGAACAATGAGCAGTTCTTC. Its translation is CASSQGANNEQFF.